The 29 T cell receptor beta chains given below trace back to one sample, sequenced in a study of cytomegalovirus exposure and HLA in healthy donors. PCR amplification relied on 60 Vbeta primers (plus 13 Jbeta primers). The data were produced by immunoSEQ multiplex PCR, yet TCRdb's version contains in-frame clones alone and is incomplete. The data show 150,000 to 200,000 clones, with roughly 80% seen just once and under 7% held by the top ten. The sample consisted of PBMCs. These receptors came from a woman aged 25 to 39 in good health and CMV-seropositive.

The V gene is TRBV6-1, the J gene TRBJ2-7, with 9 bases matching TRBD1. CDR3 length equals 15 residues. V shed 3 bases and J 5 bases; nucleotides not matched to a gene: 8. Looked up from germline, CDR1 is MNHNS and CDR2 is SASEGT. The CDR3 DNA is TGTGCCAGCAGTGACACCGGGACAGGGATAGACGAGCAGTACTTC. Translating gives CASSDTGTGIDEQYF.

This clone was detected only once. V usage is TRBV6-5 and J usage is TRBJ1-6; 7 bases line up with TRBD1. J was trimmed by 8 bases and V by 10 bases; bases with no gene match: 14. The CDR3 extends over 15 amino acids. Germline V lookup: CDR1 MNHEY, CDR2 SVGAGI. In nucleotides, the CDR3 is TGTGCCACCGTTCGTCGGACAGGCGAAGATTCACCCCTCCACTTT. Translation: CATVRRTGEDSPLHF.

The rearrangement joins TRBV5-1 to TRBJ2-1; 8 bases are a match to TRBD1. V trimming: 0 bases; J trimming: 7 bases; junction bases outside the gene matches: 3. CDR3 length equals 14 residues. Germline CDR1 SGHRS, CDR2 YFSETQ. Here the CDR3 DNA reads TGCGCCAGCAGCTTGGGACAGGGGTGGAATGAGCAGTTCTTC. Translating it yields CASSLGQGWNEQFF.

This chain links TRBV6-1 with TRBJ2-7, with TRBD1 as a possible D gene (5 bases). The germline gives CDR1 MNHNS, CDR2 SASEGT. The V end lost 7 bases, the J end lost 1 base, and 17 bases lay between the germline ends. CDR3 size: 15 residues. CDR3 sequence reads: CASIPTRQISYEQYF. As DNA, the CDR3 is TGTGCCAGCATCCCTACCCGACAGATTTCCTACGAGCAGTACTTC.

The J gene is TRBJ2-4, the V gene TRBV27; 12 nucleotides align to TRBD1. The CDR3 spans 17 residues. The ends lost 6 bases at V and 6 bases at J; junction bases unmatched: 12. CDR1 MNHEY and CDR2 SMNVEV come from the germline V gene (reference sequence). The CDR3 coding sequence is TGTGCCAGCAGGTCCCGGGACAGGGGGCGGATTGGAAACATTCAGTACTTC. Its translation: CASRSRDRGRIGNIQYF.

The CDR3: CASSDLSGTAGGDEQYF. The CDR3 bases are TGTGCCAGCAGTGACCTCTCCGGGACGGCCGGCGGGGACGAGCAGTACTTC. The V and J genes are TRBV2 and TRBJ2-7; the D gene is possibly TRBD2 (6 bases). Germline loops: CDR1 SNHLY, CDR2 FYNNEI. V dropped 3 bases and J dropped 5 bases, with 23 bases sitting between them. The CDR3 extends over 17 amino acids.

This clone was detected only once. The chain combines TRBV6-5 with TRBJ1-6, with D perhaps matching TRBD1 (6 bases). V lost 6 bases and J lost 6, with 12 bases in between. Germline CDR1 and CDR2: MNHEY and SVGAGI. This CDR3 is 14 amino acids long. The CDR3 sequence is CASRQGDPNSPLHF. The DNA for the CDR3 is TGTGCCAGCAGACAGGGTGACCCTAATTCACCCCTCCACTTT.

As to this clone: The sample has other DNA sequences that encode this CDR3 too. CDR3 region: CASSSVNTEAFF. CDR3 in DNA: TGTGCCAGCAGTTCGGTGAACACTGAAGCTTTCTTT. The gene calls are TRBV6-5 and TRBJ1-1; no clear D. The CDR3 has 12 residues. Germline V CDR1 and CDR2: MNHEY, SVGAGI. Between the trimmed V and J ends, which lost 4 bases and 0 bases, there was a span of 3 bases.

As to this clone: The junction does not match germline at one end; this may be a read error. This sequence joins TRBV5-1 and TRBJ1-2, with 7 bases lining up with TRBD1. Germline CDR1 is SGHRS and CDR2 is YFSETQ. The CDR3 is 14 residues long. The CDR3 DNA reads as TGCGCCGGCAGCTTGGAGGGACAGAACTATGGCTACACCTTC. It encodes CAGSLEGQNYGYTF. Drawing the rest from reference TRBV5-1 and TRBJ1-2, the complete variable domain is KAGVTQTPRYLIKTRGQQVTLSCSPISGHRSVSWYQQTPGQGLQFLFEYFSETQRNKGNFPGRFSGRQFSNSRSEMNVSTLELGDSALYLCAGSLEGQNYGYTFGSGTRLTVV.

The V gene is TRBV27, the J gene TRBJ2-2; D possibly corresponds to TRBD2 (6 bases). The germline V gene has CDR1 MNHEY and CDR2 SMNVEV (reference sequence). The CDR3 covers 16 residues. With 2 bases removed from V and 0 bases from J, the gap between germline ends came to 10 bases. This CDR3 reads CASSLAGLPNTGELFF. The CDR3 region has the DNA TGTGCCAGCAGTTTAGCGGGACTTCCGAACACCGGGGAGCTGTTTTTT.

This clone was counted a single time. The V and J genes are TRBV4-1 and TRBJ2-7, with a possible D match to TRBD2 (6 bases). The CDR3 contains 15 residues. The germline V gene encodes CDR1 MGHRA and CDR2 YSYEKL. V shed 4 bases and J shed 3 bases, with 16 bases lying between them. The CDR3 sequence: CASSPLERGGYEQYF. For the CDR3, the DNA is TGCGCCAGCAGCCCCTTGGAAAGGGGAGGCTACGAGCAGTACTTC.

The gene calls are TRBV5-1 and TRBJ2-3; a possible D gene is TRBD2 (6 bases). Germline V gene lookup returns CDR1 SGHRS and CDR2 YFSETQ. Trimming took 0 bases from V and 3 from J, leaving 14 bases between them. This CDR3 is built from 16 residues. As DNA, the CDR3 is TGCGCCAGCAGCTTGGAGGAGGGGAGTTGGACAGATACGCAGTATTTT. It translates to CASSLEEGSWTDTQYF.

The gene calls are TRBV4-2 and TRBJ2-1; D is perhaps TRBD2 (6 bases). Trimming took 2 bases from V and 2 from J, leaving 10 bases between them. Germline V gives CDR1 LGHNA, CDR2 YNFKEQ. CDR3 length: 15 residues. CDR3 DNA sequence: TGTGCCAGCAGCCAACGACTAGAGGCCTACAATGAGCAGTTCTTC. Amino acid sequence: CASSQRLEAYNEQFF.

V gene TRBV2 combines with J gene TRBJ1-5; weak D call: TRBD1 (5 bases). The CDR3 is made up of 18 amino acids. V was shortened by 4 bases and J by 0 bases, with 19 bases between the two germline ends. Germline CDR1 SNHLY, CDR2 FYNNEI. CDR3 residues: CASSGQGLMRYSNQPQHF. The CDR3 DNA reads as TGTGCCAGCAGTGGGCAGGGATTGATGAGATATAGCAATCAGCCCCAGCATTTT.

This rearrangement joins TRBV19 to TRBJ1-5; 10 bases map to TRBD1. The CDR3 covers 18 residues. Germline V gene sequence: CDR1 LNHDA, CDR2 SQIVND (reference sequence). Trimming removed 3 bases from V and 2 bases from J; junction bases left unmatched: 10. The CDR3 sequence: CASSMYEGTGAGNQPQHF. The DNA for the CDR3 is TGTGCCAGTAGTATGTATGAAGGGACAGGGGCGGGCAATCAGCCCCAGCATTTT. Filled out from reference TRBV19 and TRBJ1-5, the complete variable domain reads DGGITQSPKYLFRKEGQNVTLSCEQNLNHDAMYWYRQDPGQGLRLIYYSQIVNDFQKGDIAEGYSVSREKKESFPLTVTSAQKNPTAFYLCASSMYEGTGAGNQPQHFGDGTRLSIL.

Here the CDR3 DNA reads TGTGCTAGTGGTCTGGGACAGGGTTATGGCTACACCTTC. This gives the protein CASGLGQGYGYTF. J is TRBJ1-2 and V is TRBV12-5, with 9 nucleotides matching TRBD1. There are 13 residues in the CDR3. With 5 bases clipped from V and 5 bases from J, the junction kept 3 bases outside the gene matches. Germline loops: CDR1 LGHNT, CDR2 FRNRAP.

CDR3 amino acids: CASSRGGAEAFF. The CDR3 DNA reads TGTGCCAGCAGCCGGGGGGGGGCTGAAGCTTTCTTT. The gene calls are TRBV7-9 and TRBJ1-1; D possibly corresponds to TRBD1 (5 bases). The CDR3 extends over 12 amino acids. Germline CDR1 SEHNR, CDR2 FQNEAQ (reference sequence). Trimming took 5 bases from V and 6 from J, leaving 10 bases between them.

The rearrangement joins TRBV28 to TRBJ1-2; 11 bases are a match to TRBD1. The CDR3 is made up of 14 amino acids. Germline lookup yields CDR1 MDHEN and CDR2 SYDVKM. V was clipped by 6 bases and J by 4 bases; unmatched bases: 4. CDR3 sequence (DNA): TGTGCCAGCAGGGGACAGGGGGTCGCCTATGGCTACACCTTC. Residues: CASRGQGVAYGYTF.

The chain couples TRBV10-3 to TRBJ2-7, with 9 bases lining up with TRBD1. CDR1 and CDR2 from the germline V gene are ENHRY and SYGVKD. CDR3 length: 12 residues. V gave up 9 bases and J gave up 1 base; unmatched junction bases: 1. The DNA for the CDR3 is TGTGCCATGGGACAGGGATCCTACGAGCAGTACTTC. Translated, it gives CAMGQGSYEQYF.

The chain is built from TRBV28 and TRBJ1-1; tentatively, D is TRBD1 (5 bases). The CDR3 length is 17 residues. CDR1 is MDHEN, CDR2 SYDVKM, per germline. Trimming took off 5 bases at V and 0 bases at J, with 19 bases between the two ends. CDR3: CASSTNPSGAMNTEAFF. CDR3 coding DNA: TGTGCCAGCAGTACAAACCCCAGTGGGGCCATGAACACTGAAGCTTTCTTT.

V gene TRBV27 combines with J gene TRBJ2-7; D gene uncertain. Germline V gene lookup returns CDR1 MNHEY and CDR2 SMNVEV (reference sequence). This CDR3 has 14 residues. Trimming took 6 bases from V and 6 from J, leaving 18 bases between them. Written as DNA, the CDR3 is TGTGCCAGCAGCCCGGGTCTTTCCGGAGCCGAGCAGTACTTC. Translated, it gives CASSPGLSGAEQYF.

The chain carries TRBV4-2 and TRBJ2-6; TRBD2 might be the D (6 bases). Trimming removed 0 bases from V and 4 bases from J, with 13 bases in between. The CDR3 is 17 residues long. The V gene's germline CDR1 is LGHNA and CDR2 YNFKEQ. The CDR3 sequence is CASSQDHGTGGANVLTF. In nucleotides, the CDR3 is TGTGCCAGCAGCCAAGATCATGGGACTGGGGGGGCCAACGTCCTGACTTTC.

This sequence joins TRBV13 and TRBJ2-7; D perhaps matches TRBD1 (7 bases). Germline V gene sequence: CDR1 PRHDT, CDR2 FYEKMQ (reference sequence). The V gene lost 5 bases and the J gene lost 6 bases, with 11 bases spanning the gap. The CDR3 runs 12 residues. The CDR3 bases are TGTGCCAGCAGCCGCCAGGGGGGCGAGCAGTACTTC. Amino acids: CASSRQGGEQYF.

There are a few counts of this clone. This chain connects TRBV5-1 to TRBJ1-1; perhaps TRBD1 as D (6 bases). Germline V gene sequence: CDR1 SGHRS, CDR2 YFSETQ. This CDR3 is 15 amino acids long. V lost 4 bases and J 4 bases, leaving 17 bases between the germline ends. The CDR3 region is CASSPSQGGPTEAFF. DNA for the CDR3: TGCGCCAGCAGCCCTTCACAGGGTGGCCCCACTGAAGCTTTCTTT.

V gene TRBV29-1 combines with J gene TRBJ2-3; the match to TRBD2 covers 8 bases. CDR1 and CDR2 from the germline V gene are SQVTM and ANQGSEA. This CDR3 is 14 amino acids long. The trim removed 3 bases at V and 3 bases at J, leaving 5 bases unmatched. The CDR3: CSVDIAGSTDTQYF. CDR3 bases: TGCAGCGTTGACATAGCGGGGTCGACAGATACGCAGTATTTT.

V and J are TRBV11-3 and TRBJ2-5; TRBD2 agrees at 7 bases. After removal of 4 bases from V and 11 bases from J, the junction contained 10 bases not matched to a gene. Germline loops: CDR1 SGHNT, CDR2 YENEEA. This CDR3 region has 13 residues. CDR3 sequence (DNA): TGTGCCAGCAGCTGGGGGGGAGGTGAGGAGCAGTACTTC. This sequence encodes CASSWGGGEEQYF.

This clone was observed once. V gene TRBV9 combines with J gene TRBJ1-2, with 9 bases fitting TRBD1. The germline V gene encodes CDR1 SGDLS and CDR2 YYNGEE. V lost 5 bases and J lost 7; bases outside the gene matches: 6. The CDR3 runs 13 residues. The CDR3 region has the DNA TGTGCCAGCAGTTTACAGGGGGCCGGTGGCTACACCTTC. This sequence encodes CASSLQGAGGYTF.

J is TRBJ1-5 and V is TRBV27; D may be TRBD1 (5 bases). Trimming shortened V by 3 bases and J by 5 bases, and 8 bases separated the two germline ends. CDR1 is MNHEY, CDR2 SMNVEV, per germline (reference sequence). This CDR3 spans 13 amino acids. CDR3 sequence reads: CASSLGGDQPQHF. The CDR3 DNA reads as TGTGCCAGCAGTTTGGGGGGGGATCAGCCCCAGCATTTT.

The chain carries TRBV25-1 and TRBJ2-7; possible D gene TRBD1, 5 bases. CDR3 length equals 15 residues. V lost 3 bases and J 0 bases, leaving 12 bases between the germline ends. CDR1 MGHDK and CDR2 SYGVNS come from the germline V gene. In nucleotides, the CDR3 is TGTGCCAGCAGTGACGGTCTCAGGGCCTCCTACGAGCAGTACTTC. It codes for CASSDGLRASYEQYF.